The 31 T cell receptor beta chains reported below all come from one sample, sequenced in a study of beta chain features in type 1 diabetes. Findings and caveats of the study: For Type 1 diabetes patients, all four CD4+ subsets carried TCRB CDR3s that were moderately but significantly shorter.

Since all of the isolated RNA was reverse transcribed, expressed TCRB transcripts were what got sequenced. Profiled with immunoSEQ multiplex PCR; TCRdb holds only in-frame clones, not every one. This table has approximately 260,000 clones, 20% to 25% appearing once. No cognate antigen is known for these TCRs. Material: naive CD4+ T cells from blood. The receptor set was obtained from a woman between 25 and 40 years old with type 1 diabetes.

Here the CDR3 reads CASSTGVAGLRTDTQYF. CDR3 bases: TGTGCCAGCAGCACCGGAGTGGCGGGACTACGCACAGATACGCAGTATTTT. The V gene is TRBV5-4, the J gene TRBJ2-3; TRBD2 agrees at 7 bases. CDR1 is SGHNT and CDR2 is YYREEE in the germline V gene (reference sequence). This CDR3 has 17 amino acids. Losses at the gene ends were 4 bases for V and 1 base for J; bases not matched to a gene: 12.

This clone appeared a few times. The chain links TRBV11-3 to TRBJ2-2; 7 bases align to TRBD1. The V gene end was trimmed by 5 bases and the J gene end by 5 bases; junction bases not matched to a gene: 2. CDR3 length: 13 residues. The V gene's germline CDR1 is SGHNT and CDR2 YENEEA. The CDR3 reads CASSQTGTGELFF. CDR3 coding DNA: TGTGCCAGCAGCCAGACAGGGACCGGGGAGCTGTTTTTT.

This clone occurred a few times. V usage is TRBV6-5 and J usage is TRBJ2-2, with TRBD1 matching 10 bases. V was pared by 4 bases and J by 6 bases, with 5 bases of the junction left unmatched. The CDR3 is 15 amino acids. Germline V gives CDR1 MNHEY, CDR2 SVGAGI. CDR3 loop: CASSSRDRGPGELFF. CDR3 in DNA: TGTGCCAGCAGTTCCCGGGACAGGGGACCCGGGGAGCTGTTTTTT.

The sample holds a few counts of this clone. This chain joins TRBV4-1 and TRBJ2-5, with D perhaps TRBD2 (6 bases). The CDR3 extends over 13 amino acids. Germline V gene data show CDR1 as MGHRA and CDR2 as YSYEKL. Trimming removed 4 bases from V and 2 bases from J, with 8 bases in between. The CDR3 reads CASSRLGQETQYF. The DNA for the CDR3 is TGCGCCAGCAGCCGACTAGGGCAAGAGACCCAGTACTTC.

The genes are TRBV29-1 and TRBJ2-1; 7 bases line up with TRBD2. This CDR3 is built from 17 residues. Unmatched junction bases numbered 11, after V lost 3 bases and J lost 0 bases. Germline CDR1 SQVTM, CDR2 ANQGSEA. CDR3 protein: CSVDDASGQSSYNEQFF. In DNA, the CDR3 is TGCAGCGTTGACGATGCTAGCGGACAAAGCTCCTACAATGAGCAGTTCTTC.

V usage is TRBV19 and J usage is TRBJ1-2; D remains ambiguous. This CDR3 has 11 residues. The V and J ends lost 3 bases and 8 bases respectively, with 7 bases between them. Germline V gene sequence: CDR1 LNHDA, CDR2 SQIVND (reference sequence). CDR3 amino acids: CASSIGRGYTF. CDR3 sequence (DNA): TGTGCCAGTAGTATTGGCAGGGGCTACACCTTC.

The chain is built from TRBV7-9 and TRBJ1-1; D may be TRBD1 (5 bases). Trimming stripped 3 bases from V and 11 bases from J, with 19 bases between. CDR1 and CDR2 from the germline V gene are SEHNR and FQNEAQ (reference sequence). The CDR3 contains 14 residues. The CDR3, as DNA: TGTGCCAGCAGCTTCGGGGGGATCGGGGGGTTGGCTTTCTTT. It is translated as CASSFGGIGGLAFF.

The chain employs TRBV2 and TRBJ2-4, with a possible D match to TRBD1 (6 bases). The V and J ends lost 6 bases and 3 bases respectively, with 9 bases between them. The CDR3 runs to 13 residues. Per germline, CDR1 SNHLY and CDR2 FYNNEI. This chain's CDR3 is CASRDSGKNIQYF. The CDR3 DNA reads as TGTGCCAGCAGGGACAGCGGCAAAAACATTCAGTACTTC.

This chain joins TRBV5-6 and TRBJ1-4; 10 positions agree with TRBD1. The J segment lost 7 bases and the V segment lost 1 base, leaving 4 bases of the junction unmatched. Germline CDR1 is SGHDT and CDR2 is YYEEEE. The CDR3 totals 15 residues. The CDR3 loop reads CASSLRTGGSEKLFF. CDR3 sequence (DNA): TGTGCCAGCAGCTTGCGGACAGGGGGAAGTGAAAAACTGTTTTTT. Supplemented by reference TRBV5-6 and TRBJ1-4, the full variable domain reads DAGVTQSPTHLIKTRGQQVTLRCSPKSGHDTVSWYQQALGQGPQFIFQYYEEEERQRGNFPDRFSGHQFPNYSSELNVNALLLGDSALYLCASSLRTGGSEKLFFGSGTQLSVL.

V gene TRBV13 combines with J gene TRBJ1-5; D remains ambiguous. V lost 0 bases to trimming and J lost 3 bases, with 9 bases between them. Germline V gene lookup returns CDR1 PRHDT and CDR2 FYEKMQ (reference sequence). The CDR3 length is 15 residues. Here the CDR3 reads CASSLGQDFNQPQHF. CDR3 in DNA: TGTGCCAGCAGCTTAGGGCAGGACTTCAATCAGCCCCAGCATTTT. Looking up the rest from reference TRBV13 and TRBJ1-5 gives the full variable domain: AAGVIQSPRHLIKEKRETATLKCYPIPRHDTVYWYQQGPGQDPQFLISFYEKMQSDKGSIPDRFSAQQFSDYHSELNMSSLELGDSALYFCASSLGQDFNQPQHFGDGTRLSIL.

This clone was recorded a few times. The rearrangement links TRBV12-5 to TRBJ2-1; 12 bases agree with TRBD2. V shed 0 bases, J shed 6 bases, and the junction held 6 bases outside the gene matches. In germline, CDR1 is LGHNT, CDR2 FRNRAP. The CDR3 has 17 residues. The CDR3 loop reads CASGLVPGLAGINEQFF. The CDR3 coding sequence is TGTGCTAGTGGTTTGGTACCTGGACTAGCGGGGATCAATGAGCAGTTCTTC. The full variable domain, rest sourced from reference TRBV12-5 and TRBJ2-1, is DARVTQTPRHKVTEMGQEVTMRCQPILGHNTVFWYRQTMMQGLELLAYFRNRAPLDDSGMPKDRFSAEMPDATLATLKIQPSEPRDSAVYFCASGLVPGLAGINEQFFGPGTRLTVL.

The chain uses TRBV28 and TRBJ1-5; D gene uncertain. V was shortened by 5 bases and J by 7 bases, with 9 bases between the two germline ends. The CDR3 runs to 12 residues. Per germline, CDR1 MDHEN and CDR2 SYDVKM. CDR3 bases: TGTGCCAGCAGTCCAATGAGGCAGCCCCAGCATTTT. Residues: CASSPMRQPQHF. The full variable domain, in which reference TRBV28 and TRBJ1-5 provide the parts outside the CDR3, is DVKVTQSSRYLVKRTGEKVFLECVQDMDHENMFWYRQDPGLGLRLIYFSYDVKMKEKGDIPEGYSVSREKKERFSLILESASTNQTSMYLCASSPMRQPQHFGDGTRLSIL.

This clone showed up just a few times. The V and J genes are TRBV28 and TRBJ1-3; D is unclear. The CDR3 length is 14 residues. Trimming took off 6 bases at V and 1 base at J, with 10 bases between the two ends. Germline CDR1 MDHEN, CDR2 SYDVKM. The CDR3 region is CASRAGHSGNTIYF. CDR3 sequence (DNA): TGTGCCAGCAGGGCGGGCCATTCTGGAAACACCATATATTTT.

The chain recombines TRBV4-1 with TRBJ2-3; a possible D gene is TRBD2 (5 bases). Germline CDR1 MGHRA, CDR2 YSYEKL. Trimming removed 1 base from V and 10 bases from J, with 12 bases in between. This CDR3 is built from 13 residues. CDR3 sequence reads: CASSQVHGGSQYF. CDR3 in DNA: TGCGCCAGCAGCCAAGTCCACGGCGGGTCGCAGTATTTT.

This clone has only a few counts. Other DNA variants within this sample encode the same CDR3. The rearrangement links TRBV30 to TRBJ2-7; no reliable D call. This CDR3 contains 11 residues. CDR1 is GTSNPN and CDR2 is SVGIG in the germline V gene (reference sequence). The V end lost 3 bases, the J end lost 2 bases, and 5 bases lay between the germline ends. The CDR3 sequence: CAWSAAYEQYF. The CDR3 region has the DNA TGTGCCTGGAGCGCAGCCTACGAGCAGTACTTC.

This clone was recorded a few times. This chain uses TRBV7-2 with TRBJ1-2; weak D call: TRBD1 (6 bases). Germline lookup yields CDR1 SGHTA and CDR2 FQGNSA. The CDR3 contains 18 residues. V shed 1 base and J shed 1 base, with 19 bases lying between them. Here the CDR3 DNA reads TGTGCCAGCAGCTTAGGGGGGCTGGTAGGGGCGTTTAACTATGGCTACACCTTC. Translating it yields CASSLGGLVGAFNYGYTF.

This clone has more than one count but fewer than ten. The genes are TRBV30 and TRBJ2-1; 12 positions match TRBD2. J was trimmed by 4 bases and V by 3 bases; bases with no gene match: 10. CDR3 size: 17 residues. The germline gives CDR1 GTSNPN, CDR2 SVGIG (reference sequence). CDR3 protein: CAWRTSGSLVGYNEQFF. CDR3 DNA sequence: TGTGCCTGGAGGACTAGCGGGAGTCTGGTGGGGTACAATGAGCAGTTCTTC.

This chain joins TRBV28 and TRBJ2-1; 10 bases line up with TRBD1. V was pared by 8 bases and J by 8 bases, with 12 bases of the junction left unmatched. Germline V gene data show CDR1 as MDHEN and CDR2 as SYDVKM. This CDR3 is 15 amino acids long. CDR3 sequence reads: CASFRQGALGDEQFF. CDR3 bases: TGTGCCAGCTTTCGACAGGGGGCCCTGGGAGATGAGCAGTTCTTC.

The chain joins TRBV2 to TRBJ2-6, with TRBD1 as a possible D gene (5 bases). Germline V lookup: CDR1 SNHLY, CDR2 FYNNEI. The length of the CDR3 is 13 residues. Trimming removed 10 bases from V and 6 bases from J, with 13 bases in between. The CDR3 bases are TGTGCCACGACAGATAACCTGGCCAACGTCCTGACTTTC. Its translation: CATTDNLANVLTF.

The rearrangement uses TRBV7-9 and TRBJ1-2; 7 nucleotides align to TRBD1. Unmatched junction bases numbered 6, after V lost 2 bases and J lost 6 bases. This CDR3 comprises 14 residues. The germline gives CDR1 SEHNR, CDR2 FQNEAQ (reference sequence). The CDR3 DNA reads TGTGCCAGCAGCTTAATAGAGGGGGCGGATGGCTACACCTTC. Translated, it gives CASSLIEGADGYTF.

The chain links TRBV5-1 to TRBJ2-2, with a tentative D call TRBD1 (5 bases). Trimming cost V 1 base and J 7 bases, with 14 bases left between them. Germline-derived CDR1 and CDR2 are SGHRS and YFSETQ. CDR3 length equals 15 residues. CDR3 coding DNA: TGCGCCAGCAGCTTGACAGGCTCGGGTCACGGGGAGCTGTTTTTT. Its protein is CASSLTGSGHGELFF.

The table lists this clone with a count of one. The chain joins TRBV9 to TRBJ2-1; 12 bases map to TRBD2. This CDR3 region has 18 residues. Germline V gene sequence: CDR1 SGDLS, CDR2 YYNGEE. Losses at the gene ends were 6 bases for V and 6 bases for J; bases not matched to a gene: 16. The CDR3 protein is CASTPGLAGAGSPNEQFF. The CDR3 DNA sequence: TGTGCCAGCACCCCGGGACTAGCGGGTGCCGGATCACCCAATGAGCAGTTCTTC. Full variable domain (missing parts from reference TRBV9 and TRBJ2-1): DSGVTQTPKHLITATGQRVTLRCSPRSGDLSVYWYQQSLDQGLQFLIQYYNGEERAKGNILERFSAQQFPDLHSELNLSSLELGDSALYFCASTPGLAGAGSPNEQFFGPGTRLTVL.

The CDR3 nucleotides read TGTGCCAGCAGTTCAATAGCGGGAGCTTCCCACGAGCAGTACTTC. Protein: CASSSIAGASHEQYF. V is TRBV6-6 and J is TRBJ2-7, with TRBD2 matching 9 bases. Germline CDR1 MNHNY, CDR2 SVGAGI (reference sequence). CDR3 length: 15 amino acids. V shed 4 bases, J shed 5 bases, and the junction held 9 bases outside the gene matches.

This clone was observed a few times. This chain connects TRBV30 to TRBJ2-7, with a possible D match to TRBD2 (6 bases). The germline V gene has CDR1 GTSNPN and CDR2 SVGIG (reference sequence). Deletions cut 1 base from V and 3 bases from J, with 10 bases between. The CDR3 runs to 13 residues. CDR3 sequence reads: CAWSGGLFYEQYF. The CDR3 nucleotides are TGTGCCTGGAGTGGAGGACTATTCTACGAGCAGTACTTC.

Written as DNA, the CDR3 is TGCGCCAGCAGCTGGGGACAGGGGGCGTACGAGCAGTACTTC. It codes for CASSWGQGAYEQYF. The V gene is TRBV5-1, the J gene TRBJ2-7, with 12 bases lining up with TRBD1. The length of the CDR3 is 14 residues. J was trimmed by 4 bases and V by 3 bases; bases with no gene match: 2. Per the germline V gene, CDR1 is SGHRS and CDR2 is YFSETQ.

The chain carries TRBV29-1 and TRBJ1-4; D is unclear. V was clipped by 2 bases and J by 5 bases, with 6 bases between them. Germline CDR1 is SQVTM and CDR2 is ANQGSEA. This CDR3 spans 12 amino acids. The CDR3 bases are TGCAGCGTTGAAAGCGACAATGAAAAACTGTTTTTT. This translates into CSVESDNEKLFF.

The chain couples TRBV9 to TRBJ2-7; 10 bases align to TRBD1. In germline, CDR1 is SGDLS, CDR2 YYNGEE. This CDR3 comprises 15 residues. The V and J ends lost 4 bases and 6 bases, in that order; junction bases with no gene match: 10. The CDR3 DNA reads TGTGCCAGCAGCCTACGGGACAGGGGCCTGGGCGAGCAGTACTTC. This encodes CASSLRDRGLGEQYF.

In this sample, this clone turned up once. The V call is TRBV5-1, the J call TRBJ2-7; TRBD1 is a possible D gene (7 bases). The CDR3 runs 14 residues. V dropped 0 bases and J dropped 5 bases, with 12 bases sitting between them. Germline assignment: CDR1 SGHRS and CDR2 YFSETQ. CDR3 DNA sequence: TGCGCCAGCAGCTTGGGGCAGGGGGAGGACGAGCAGTACTTC. It yields the protein CASSLGQGEDEQYF.

The V and J genes are TRBV19 and TRBJ2-7, with TRBD1 as a possible D gene (5 bases). The germline V gene has CDR1 LNHDA and CDR2 SQIVND (reference sequence). The ends were cut back, 5 bases at V and 5 bases at J, with 19 bases in the middle. The CDR3 runs to 15 residues. Here the CDR3 reads CASSPRVGRTDEQYF. The DNA of the CDR3 is TGTGCCAGTAGTCCCAGGGTAGGCAGGACGGACGAGCAGTACTTC. Filled out from reference TRBV19 and TRBJ2-7, the complete variable domain reads DGGITQSPKYLFRKEGQNVTLSCEQNLNHDAMYWYRQDPGQGLRLIYYSQIVNDFQKGDIAEGYSVSREKKESFPLTVTSAQKNPTAFYLCASSPRVGRTDEQYFGPGTRLTVT.

This clone was observed a few times. The rearrangement joins TRBV30 to TRBJ2-2; 9 positions match TRBD2. Germline CDR1 reads GTSNPN; CDR2 reads SVGIG (reference sequence). There are 19 residues in the CDR3. The V segment lost 0 bases and the J segment 5 bases; nucleotides outside the gene matches: 16. The CDR3 here is CAWSVLRTSAHRGTGELFF. The CDR3 DNA follows: TGTGCCTGGAGTGTACTTCGGACTAGCGCCCATCGGGGGACCGGGGAGCTGTTTTTT.

In its sample, this clone was seen a few times. The chain joins TRBV7-2 to TRBJ2-7; 7 nucleotides match TRBD1. The trim removed 1 base at V and 5 bases at J, leaving 8 bases unmatched. CDR1 is SGHTA and CDR2 is FQGNSA in the germline V gene. CDR3 length equals 15 residues. The CDR3 spells CASSLVDRPGHEQYF. The DNA for the CDR3 is TGTGCCAGCAGCTTAGTGGACAGGCCCGGCCACGAGCAGTACTTC.